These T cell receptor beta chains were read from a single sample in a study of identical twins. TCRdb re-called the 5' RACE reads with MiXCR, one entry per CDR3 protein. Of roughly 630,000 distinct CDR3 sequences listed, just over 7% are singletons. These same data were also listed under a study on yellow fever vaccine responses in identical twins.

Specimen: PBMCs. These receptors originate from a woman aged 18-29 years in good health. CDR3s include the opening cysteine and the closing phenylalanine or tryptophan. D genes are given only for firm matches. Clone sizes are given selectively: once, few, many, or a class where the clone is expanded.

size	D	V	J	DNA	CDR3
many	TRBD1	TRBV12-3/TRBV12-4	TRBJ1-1	TGTGCCAGCAGTCCCCGACAGGGGAGTCGTACTGAAGCTTTCTTT	CASSPRQGSRTEAFF
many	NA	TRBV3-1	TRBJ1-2	TGTGCCAGCAGCCACCCGTCCAACTATGGCTACACCTTC	CASSHPSNYGYTF
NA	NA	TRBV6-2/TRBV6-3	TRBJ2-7	TGTGCCAGCAGCTCCCCTTTGGGGGACGAGCAGTACTTC	CASSSPLGDEQYF
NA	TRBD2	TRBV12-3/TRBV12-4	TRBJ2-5	TGTGCCAGCAGAAATAGCGGGGCGGAAGAGACCCAGTACTTC	CASRNSGAEETQYF
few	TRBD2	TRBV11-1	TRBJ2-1	TGTGCCAGCAGCTTAGCGCGAGGACTAGCGGGAGGTTCGAGCTCCTACAATGAGCAGTTCTTC	CASSLARGLAGGSSSYNEQFF
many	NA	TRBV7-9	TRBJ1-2	TGTGCCAGCAGCCGTGAGCTAGTGGGGTATGGCTACACCTTC	CASSRELVGYGYTF
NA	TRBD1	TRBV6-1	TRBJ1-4	TGTGCCAGCAGTACCCGGGACAGGGGGATCGCAGCTAATGAAAAACTGTTTTTT	CASSTRDRGIAANEKLFF
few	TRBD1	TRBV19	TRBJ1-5	TGTGCCAGTAGTTCTCAAGCCGGGACAGGGGTAAATCAGCCCCAGCATTTT	CASSSQAGTGVNQPQHF
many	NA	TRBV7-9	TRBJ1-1	TGTGCCAGCATTACAGGAACGAACACTGAAGCTTTCTTT	CASITGTNTEAFF
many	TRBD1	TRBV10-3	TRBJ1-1	TGTGCCATCAGCCCGACAGGGGTCCTGAACACTGAAGCTTTCTTT	CAISPTGVLNTEAFF
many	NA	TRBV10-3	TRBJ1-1	TGTGCCATCAGTGCGACCCATCAAGCCGATAGGAACACTGAAGCTTTCTTT	CAISATHQADRNTEAFF
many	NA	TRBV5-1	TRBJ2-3	TGCGCCAGCAACCGGGACGGAAGCACAGATACGCAGTATTTT	CASNRDGSTDTQYF
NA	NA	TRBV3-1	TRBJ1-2	TGTGCCAGCAGCCAAAAGGAGGGGCTAGGGGGCTACACCTTC	CASSQKEGLGGYTF
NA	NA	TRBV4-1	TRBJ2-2	TGCGCCAGCAGCCAAGTAGCGCTATCACACACCGGGGAGCTGTTTTTT	CASSQVALSHTGELFF
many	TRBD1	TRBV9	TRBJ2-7	TGTGCCAGCGGCCCGGGACAGGGGGCGAGTGAGCAGTACTTC	CASGPGQGASEQYF
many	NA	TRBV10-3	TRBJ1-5	TGTGCCATCAATTCGGCAGGGAAGGATCAGCCCCAGCATTTT	CAINSAGKDQPQHF
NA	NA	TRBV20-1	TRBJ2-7	TGCAGTGCTAGTCCCAAGTACGAGCAGTACTTC	CSASPKYEQYF
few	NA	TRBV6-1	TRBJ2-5	TGTGCCAGCAGCTCCGAAGTTGGGCAGACCCAGTACTTC	CASSSEVGQTQYF
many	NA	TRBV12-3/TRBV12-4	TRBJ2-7	TGTGCCAGCAGTCTCTCCCCCGGGAGTTCCTACGAGCAGTACTTC	CASSLSPGSSYEQYF
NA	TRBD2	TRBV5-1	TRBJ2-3	TGCGCCAGCAGCCTATCTAGCGGGGGAGATACGCAGTATTTT	CASSLSSGGDTQYF
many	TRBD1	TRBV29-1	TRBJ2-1	TGCAGCGTTCTAATCTGGGACAGGGTAGATGAGCAGTTCTTC	CSVLIWDRVDEQFF
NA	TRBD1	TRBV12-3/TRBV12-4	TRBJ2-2	TGTGCCAGCAGGGGGACAGGAGGATCCACCGGGGAGCTGTTTTTT	CASRGTGGSTGELFF
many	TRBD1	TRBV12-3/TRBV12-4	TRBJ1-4	TGTGCCAGCAGCGGGACAGCAACTAATGAAAAACTGTTTTTT	CASSGTATNEKLFF
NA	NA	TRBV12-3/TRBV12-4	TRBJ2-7	TGTGCCAGCAGTCATACAGGGAACGAGCAGTACTTC	CASSHTGNEQYF
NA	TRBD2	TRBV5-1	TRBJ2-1	TGCGCCAGCAGCTTAACAACTAGTCTAGCGGTAAACAATGAGCAGTTCTTC	CASSLTTSLAVNNEQFF
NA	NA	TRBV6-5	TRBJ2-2	TGTGCCAGCAGTTACTCGGGAGGGGGGACCGGGGAGCTGTTTTTT	CASSYSGGGTGELFF
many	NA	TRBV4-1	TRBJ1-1	TGCGCCAGCAGCCAAGACCAGACGACCTTGAACACTGAAGCTTTCTTT	CASSQDQTTLNTEAFF
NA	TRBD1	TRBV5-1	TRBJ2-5	TGCGCCAGCAGCCTCCATTTTGGGCTTGGGACAGGCGGGACCCAGTACTTC	CASSLHFGLGTGGTQYF
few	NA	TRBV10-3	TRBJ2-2	TGTGCCATCAAGGCAGGGTCGGACACCGGGGAGCTGTTTTTT	CAIKAGSDTGELFF
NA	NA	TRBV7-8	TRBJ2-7	TGTGCCAGCAGCTTATCCAACTCCTACGAGCAGTACTTC	CASSLSNSYEQYF
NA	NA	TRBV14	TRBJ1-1	TGTGCCAGCAGCCAAGAGCACAGAGCTGAAGCTTTCTTT	CASSQEHRAEAFF
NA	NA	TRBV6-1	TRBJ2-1	TGTGCCAGCAGCCCCGGACAGTTCAGTGAGCAGTTCTTC	CASSPGQFSEQFF
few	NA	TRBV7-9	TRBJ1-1	TGTGCCAGCAGCTTAGAGTTACCCGAAGCTTTCTTT	CASSLELPEAFF
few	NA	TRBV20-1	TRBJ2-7	TGCAGTGCAAACCAGGGATACGAGCAGTACTTC	CSANQGYEQYF
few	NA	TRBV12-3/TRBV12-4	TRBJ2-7	TGTGCCAGCAGTCAGGCCGGGGCCATCTACGAGCAGTACTTC	CASSQAGAIYEQYF
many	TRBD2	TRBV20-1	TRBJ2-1	TGCAGTGCTAGTGGGACTAGCCCCTCCAATGAGCAGTTCTTC	CSASGTSPSNEQFF
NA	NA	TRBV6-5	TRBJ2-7	TGTGCCAGCAGTTACTCGATTGACAGAACCTACGAGCAGTACTTC	CASSYSIDRTYEQYF
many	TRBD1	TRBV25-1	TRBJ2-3	TGTGCCAGCAGTGGGGAGGGACAGGGGGCGCATTCAGATACGCAGTATTTT	CASSGEGQGAHSDTQYF
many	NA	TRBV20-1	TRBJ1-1	TGCAGTGCTAGGTCGGGCAGCCTGAACACTGAAGCTTTCTTT	CSARSGSLNTEAFF
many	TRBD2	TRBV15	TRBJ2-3	TGTGCCACCAGCAGAGAGGGTGGGAGGGGAAGCACAGATACGCAGTATTTT	CATSREGGRGSTDTQYF
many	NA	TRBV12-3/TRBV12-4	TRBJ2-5	TGTGCCAGCACCCCCTACTCACAAGAGACCCAGTACTTC	CASTPYSQETQYF
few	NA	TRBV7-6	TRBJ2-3	TGTGCCAGCAGCTTTTCAGCGCCCACAGATACGCAGTATTTT	CASSFSAPTDTQYF
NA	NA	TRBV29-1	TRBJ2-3	TGCAGCGTTGATGGAAAGGGGAGGAGCACAGATACGCAGTATTTT	CSVDGKGRSTDTQYF
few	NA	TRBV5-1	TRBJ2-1	TGCGCCAGCAGCTTAGGTGGACAGTACTACAATGAGCAGTTCTTC	CASSLGGQYYNEQFF
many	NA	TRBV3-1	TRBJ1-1	TGTGCCAGCAGCCAATTGAGGACCGAAGCTTTCTTT	CASSQLRTEAFF
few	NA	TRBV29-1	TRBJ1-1	TGCAGCGTTGAAGGGACACATCCCCGGGGCACTGAAGCTTTCTTT	CSVEGTHPRGTEAFF
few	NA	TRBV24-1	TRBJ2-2	TGTGCCACCAGTGACAACAGGGTTAACGGGGAGCTGTTTTTT	CATSDNRVNGELFF
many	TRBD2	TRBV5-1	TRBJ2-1	TGCGCCAGCAGCTTGGCCCCTCGGGGGGGAGGAAATGAGCAGTTCTTC	CASSLAPRGGGNEQFF
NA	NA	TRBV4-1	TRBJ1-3	TGCGCCAGCAGCCAATTAGCCAACTCTGGAAACACCATATATTTT	CASSQLANSGNTIYF
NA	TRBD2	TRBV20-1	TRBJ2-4	TGCGGAGCAAGGCTAGCGGGGGGCCGTGCCAAAAACATTCAGTACTTC	CGARLAGGRAKNIQYF
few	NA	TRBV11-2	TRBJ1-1	TGTGCCAGCAGCAGTCTGGGGAGTAACACTGAAGCTTTCTTT	CASSSLGSNTEAFF
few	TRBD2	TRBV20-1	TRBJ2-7	TGCAGTGCCGGCCTAATCGGACTAGCGGGATCCTCCTACGAGCAGTACTTC	CSAGLIGLAGSSYEQYF